The 5 T cell receptor beta chains below were found in one sample sequenced in a study of human T cells and chemical hapten exposure. One entry per CDR3 protein, called by TCRdb with MiXCR from the RACE reads. The sample contains under 400,000 distinct CDR3 sequences, 5% to 6.5% of which appear only once. The time point is: pre-sensitization, week 0. The sample's treatment: therapeutic diphenylcyclopropenone sensitization with weekly scalp DPC. This material consisted of whole blood, taken in connection with sensitization to the hapten diphenylcyclopropenone (DPC). The receptors stem from a woman in her 50s with alopecia areata. Some clones in this sample may be carry-over from other donors' samples.

This clonotype was counted many times. Relative to the germline gene, one junction end is altered; a read error may explain this. DNA of the CDR3: TGTGCCAGCCGTTTAAGGCCCCAAGGGGCGACTGAAGCTTTCTTT. This encodes CASRLRPQGATEAFF. The chain links TRBV12-3 or TRBV12-4 to TRBJ1-1; tentatively, D is TRBD1 (5 bases). The CDR3 length is 15 residues.

V and J are TRBV27 and TRBJ1-6; TRBD1 agrees at 9 bases. CDR3 length: 17 residues. V was pared by 5 bases and J by 6 bases, with 11 bases of the junction left unmatched. Germline CDR1 is MNHEY and CDR2 is SMNVEV (reference sequence). In DNA form, the CDR3 reads TGTGCCAGCAGTCCTACTCGACAGGGGGGGTTTAATTCACCCCTCCACTTT. Protein: CASSPTRQGGFNSPLHF.

Many counts were recorded for this clonotype. This chain connects TRBV12-3 or TRBV12-4 to TRBJ2-1; 10 positions agree with TRBD2. The CDR3 extends over 14 amino acids. V shed 7 bases, J shed 8 bases, and the junction held 8 bases outside the gene matches. The CDR3 region has the DNA TGTGCCAGCAATCAAGCGGGGGGGGCCCATGAGCAGTTCTTC. Its translation is CASNQAGGAHEQFF.

The table lists this clonotype with many counts. The J gene is TRBJ2-3, the V gene TRBV2; TRBD1 is a possible D gene (5 bases). CDR1 is SNHLY and CDR2 is FYNNEI in the germline V gene. The V end lost 8 bases, the J end lost 0 bases, and 18 bases lay between the germline ends. The CDR3 sequence is 16 residues long. CDR3 nucleotide sequence: TGTGCCAGCCGGTACACGACAGATCCTAGCACAGATACGCAGTATTTT. Translation: CASRYTTDPSTDTQYF.

This clonotype has at least ten counts. The genes are TRBV12-3 or TRBV12-4 and TRBJ2-4, with a weak D call TRBD2 (7 bases). Trimming cost V 8 bases and J 7 bases, with 15 bases left between them. This CDR3 region has 13 residues. The CDR3 DNA sequence: TGTGCCAGCTCCCCGGGGGGCGCCAACATTCAGTACTTC. Translation gives CASSPGGANIQYF.